The present T cell receptor beta chain was sequenced within a study of CXCR3-negative and CXCR3-positive naive CD8 T cells. General study points: With CXCR3 expression partially decreased after cryopreservation, most assays relied on fresh PBMCs. CXCR3-negative naive cells had less hydrophobic TRB CDR3s than did CXCR3-positive naive cells.

Note on this clonotype: Its antigen is as yet unknown.

This CDR3 has 16 amino acids. CDR1 is MDHEN and CDR2 is SYDVKM in the germline V gene. All TRB cDNA libraries came from 5' RACE performed with UMI labels. TCRdb derives one entry per CDR3 protein from the 5' RACE reads, leaving out DNA. Its table lists some 64,000 distinct CDR3 sequences. The sequence was collected from a human donor in good health. Some clones in this sample may be carry-over from other donors' samples. This rearrangement joins TRBV28 to TRBJ2-1; the D call of TRBD1 rests on TCRdb alone, since no DNA is present to check it. The sequencing input was naive CXCR3+ CD8+ T cells from blood. This sample's subset: CD45RO-CCR7+CD27+CD95- naive CD8+ T cells expressing CXCR3 (TNR3+). The chain's CDR3 is CASSPRDRGVGREQFF. Using reference TRBV28 and TRBJ2-1 for the parts outside the CDR3, the full variable domain is DVKVTQSSRYLVKRTGEKVFLECVQDMDHENMFWYRQDPGLGLRLIYFSYDVKMKEKGDIPEGYSVSREKKERFSLILESASTNQTSMYLCASSPRDRGVGREQFFGPGTRLTVL.